The 26 T cell receptor beta chains presented below share a single source sample, sequenced in a study of monozygotic twins with inflammatory bowel disease (dated by TCRdb to the late 2010s). The library was obtained by 5' RACE. Instrument used: Illumina HiSeq 2500. TCRdb reprocessed the reads and lists each CDR3 protein sequence as a single entry, with no DNA. The record for this sample contains approximately 400,000 distinct CDR3 sequences. 2% to 3% of the sample is taken by the ten largest. Sequencing input: blood. The receptors were gathered from a human donor with ulcerative colitis or Crohn's disease, or a healthy co-twin of an affected twin (not recorded which).

This chain links TRBV30 with TRBJ1-2. The CDR3 sequence is 12 residues long. Germline-derived CDR1 and CDR2 are GTSNPN and SVGIG (reference sequence). Here the CDR3 reads CAWSPLTGGYTF.

The chain is built from TRBV15 and TRBJ2-7; TCRdb reports TRBD1, a call that lacks DNA to check it against. The CDR3 has 20 residues. Germline lookup yields CDR1 LNHNV and CDR2 YYDKDF (reference sequence). This chain's CDR3 is CATSRSPGTDAPDYSYEQYF. Variable domain in full (rest from reference TRBV15 and TRBJ2-7): DAMVIQNPRYQVTQFGKPVTLSCSQTLNHNVMYWYQQKSSQAPKLLFHYYDKDFNNEADTPDNFQSRRPNTSFCFLDIRSPGLGDTAMYLCATSRSPGTDAPDYSYEQYFGPGTRLTVT.

This chain links TRBV14 with TRBJ2-1; there is no DNA to check the TCRdb D call of TRBD1. Germline CDR1 is SGHDN and CDR2 is FVKESK. The CDR3 totals 16 residues. CDR3: CASSQGVGGDYNEQFF.

The rearrangement joins TRBV2 to TRBJ2-5; TCRdb outputs TRBD1, but without DNA this stays unchecked. Germline lookup yields CDR1 SNHLY and CDR2 FYNNEI. CDR3 length equals 13 residues. CDR3 loop: CASLDPGGGTQYF.

The J gene is TRBJ2-7, the V gene TRBV4-1; TCRdb designates TRBD1, a call that cannot be tested without DNA. Per the germline V gene, CDR1 is MGHRA and CDR2 is YSYEKL. The CDR3 has 15 amino acids. The CDR3 sequence is CASSQVDRAYYEQYF.

The V call is TRBV12-3 or TRBV12-4, the J call TRBJ2-3; TCRdb's D call, TRBD2, is unchecked because there is no DNA. The CDR3 sequence is 16 residues long. The CDR3 sequence: CASSFGSSSGLDTQYF.

The chain is built from TRBV5-1 and TRBJ2-2; checking the TCRdb D call of TRBD2 is not possible without DNA. This CDR3 contains 15 residues. CDR1 and CDR2 (germline): SGHRS, YFSETQ. The CDR3 loop reads CASSLAPYRAGELFF.

V is TRBV7-2 and J is TRBJ1-5; the TRBD1 assignment by TCRdb is unverifiable without DNA. The CDR3 totals 15 residues. Germline V lookup: CDR1 SGHTA, CDR2 FQGNSA. The CDR3 region is CASSLTGSNNQPQHF.

The chain carries TRBV19 and TRBJ2-1; TCRdb calls TRBD2, which cannot be checked without DNA. The CDR3 length is 14 residues. The germline V gene encodes CDR1 LNHDA and CDR2 SQIVND (reference sequence). CDR3 loop: CASSRDGRDNEQFF.

The V and J genes are TRBV7-2 and TRBJ1-5; with no DNA, the TCRdb D assignment of TRBD1 cannot be verified. Germline lookup yields CDR1 SGHTA and CDR2 FQGNSA. The CDR3 consists of 16 residues. CDR3 sequence reads: CASSLVGTGGYQPQHF.

The rearrangement links TRBV7-6 to TRBJ2-1; absent DNA, TCRdb's TRBD2 call cannot be checked. The CDR3 covers 13 residues. Germline lookup yields CDR1 SGHVS and CDR2 FNYEAQ. This CDR3 reads CASSLMGEAEQFF.

V and J are TRBV3-1 and TRBJ2-7; TCRdb proposes TRBD1, but this gene call is untestable without DNA. The germline V gene encodes CDR1 LGHDT and CDR2 YNNKEL (reference sequence). The CDR3 extends over 16 amino acids. The CDR3: CASSQDGGLPGYEQYF.

The chain joins TRBV10-2 to TRBJ2-3; the TCRdb call, TRBD2, lacks DNA for checking. The CDR3 runs to 16 residues. Germline-derived CDR1 and CDR2 are WSHSY and SAAADI. CDR3 protein: CASSDPTGAPTDTQYF.

V is TRBV6-2 or TRBV6-3 and J is TRBJ2-7; no DNA is available, so the TRBD1 call from TCRdb remains unchecked. Germline CDR1 reads MNHEY; CDR2 reads SVGEGT. The CDR3 runs to 14 residues. CDR3 sequence: CASSPRDSSYEQYF.

CDR3 amino acids: CASSIDSDREQFF. This chain links TRBV5-1 with TRBJ2-1; TCRdb calls TRBD1, which cannot be checked without DNA. This CDR3 region has 13 residues. Germline CDR1 reads SGHRS; CDR2 reads YFSETQ. Drawing the rest from reference TRBV5-1 and TRBJ2-1, the complete variable domain is KAGVTQTPRYLIKTRGQQVTLSCSPISGHRSVSWYQQTPGQGLQFLFEYFSETQRNKGNFPGRFSGRQFSNSRSEMNVSTLELGDSALYLCASSIDSDREQFFGPGTRLTVL.

The rearrangement joins TRBV5-6 to TRBJ2-7; the D call of TRBD2 rests on TCRdb alone, since no DNA is present to check it. The germline gives CDR1 SGHDT, CDR2 YYEEEE. The CDR3 is 14 amino acids. CDR3 sequence reads: CASSPRLAGNEQYF.

The chain employs TRBV5-1 and TRBJ2-1; TCRdb selects TRBD2, and the lack of DNA leaves this call unchecked. Germline values: CDR1 SGHRS, CDR2 YFSETQ. The CDR3 is 16 residues long. The CDR3 sequence is CASSLAISGRGNEQFF.

This chain links TRBV4-1 with TRBJ2-5. The V gene's germline CDR1 is MGHRA and CDR2 YSYEKL. The CDR3 sequence is 17 residues long. This CDR3 reads CASSQDSGLETQETQYF.

The chain uses TRBV4-3 and TRBJ2-4; TCRdb lists TRBD1, though no DNA is available to test this call. The V gene's germline CDR1 is LGHNA and CDR2 YSLEER. CDR3 length equals 18 residues. The CDR3: CASSQGLGTGTGKNIQYF.

The gene calls are TRBV4-3 and TRBJ2-1; there is no DNA to check the TCRdb D call of TRBD2. From germline, CDR1 is LGHNA and CDR2 YSLEER. CDR3 length equals 14 residues. The CDR3 reads CASSTSGREDEQFF.

This chain joins TRBV6-1 and TRBJ2-7; the D call from TCRdb, TRBD1, cannot be confirmed without DNA. The CDR3 is 15 amino acids. Germline V gene data show CDR1 as MNHNS and CDR2 as SASEGT. CDR3 sequence reads: CASRLAGTGGFEQYF.

The V gene is TRBV4-2, the J gene TRBJ2-7; the D call from TCRdb, TRBD1, cannot be confirmed without DNA. In germline, CDR1 is LGHNA, CDR2 YNFKEQ. The CDR3 spans 15 residues. CDR3 sequence reads: CASSQDHGGLTKQYF.

V gene TRBV20-1 combines with J gene TRBJ2-1; TCRdb gives TRBD1 as the D gene, but with no DNA this cannot be confirmed. Per the germline V gene, CDR1 is DFQATT and CDR2 is SNEGSKA (reference sequence). This CDR3 is 13 amino acids long. The CDR3 spells CSARRGNYNEQFF.

V is TRBV20-1 and J is TRBJ1-6; without DNA, the TCRdb call of TRBD1 cannot be checked. This CDR3 is built from 14 residues. Per the germline V gene, CDR1 is DFQATT and CDR2 is SNEGSKA (reference sequence). This CDR3 is CSAGRGQGGSPLHF.

V usage is TRBV11-1 and J usage is TRBJ2-1; the D gene TCRdb calls, TRBD2, cannot be checked with no DNA. The CDR3 has 11 amino acids. CDR1 and CDR2 (germline): SGHAT, FQDESV (reference sequence). The CDR3 sequence: CASSLGEEQFF.

The chain joins TRBV20-1 to TRBJ2-5; there is no DNA to check the TCRdb D call of TRBD2. The V gene's germline CDR1 is DFQATT and CDR2 SNEGSKA (reference sequence). This CDR3 has 14 residues. The CDR3 loop reads CSATGGGLKETQYF.